The clone carrying this TCR beta chain was counted at least ten times. Germline CDR1 reads MDHEN; CDR2 reads SYDVKM. CDR3 length: 15 residues. Trimming cost V 5 bases and J 2 bases; bases outside gene matches: 6. This specimen belongs to a study of early T cells in non-severe SARS-CoV-2 infection. TCRdb itself ran the 5' RACE reads through MiXCR, one entry per CDR3 protein. The table has roughly 50,000 distinct CDR3 sequences, 7% to 9% seen once. The material sequenced was whole blood. This receptor was taken from an adult who was a healthcare worker with PCR-confirmed SARS-CoV-2 infection or an uninfected control (not recorded which). V usage is TRBV28 and J usage is TRBJ2-7; 10 nucleotides align to TRBD2. The CDR3 coding sequence is TGTGCCAGCAGTCCCGCACTAGCGGGGACCTACGAGCAGTACTTC. Encoded protein: CASSPALAGTYEQYF.